This passage covers 30 T cell receptor beta chains from one sample sequenced in a study of T-cell reconstitution after alpha-beta-depleted transplantation in children. A TCRbeta library incorporating unique molecular identifiers was prepared. TCRdb redid the calling of the PCR reads with MiXCR, one entry per CDR3 protein. The repertoire consists of approximately 510,000 distinct CDR3 sequences, with 15% to 20% occurring once and the leading ten covering 3% to 3.5%. Source: PBMCs from the stem cell graft donor, taken from the stem cell graft. The receptors come from a human donor who donated a stem cell graft to a child with acute lymphoblastic leukemia.

This rearrangement joins TRBV29-1 to TRBJ2-1; possible D gene TRBD1, 6 bases. This CDR3 has 14 amino acids. The V end was cut by 3 bases, the J end by 4 bases, with 13 bases between. Germline CDR1 and CDR2: SQVTM and ANQGSEA. The CDR3 reads CSVDRDKGYNEQFF. The CDR3 DNA follows: TGCAGCGTTGATAGGGACAAGGGTTACAATGAGCAGTTCTTC.

This clonotype was counted only a few times. V and J are TRBV7-3 and TRBJ2-3, with D tentatively TRBD1 or TRBD2 (5 bases each). Germline assignment: CDR1 SGHTA and CDR2 FQGTGA. Deletions cut 4 bases from V and 6 bases from J, with 17 bases between. The CDR3 consists of 15 residues. CDR3 in amino acids: CASSSETVRGDTQYF. The CDR3 DNA reads as TGTGCCAGCAGCTCAGAAACGGTCCGGGGCGATACGCAGTATTTT.

This clonotype has more than one count but fewer than ten. The CDR3 loop is CSVGTALSYEQYF. As DNA, the CDR3 is TGCAGCGTTGGGACGGCACTCTCCTACGAGCAGTACTTC. The rearrangement links TRBV29-1 to TRBJ2-7; D not certain. V lost 4 bases, J lost 0 bases, and 10 bases lay in between. The CDR3 is 13 residues long. CDR1 SQVTM and CDR2 ANQGSEA come from the germline V gene.

In its sample, this clonotype was seen a few times. The chain combines TRBV6-5 with TRBJ2-1, with 10 bases identical to TRBD2. This CDR3 region has 16 residues. CDR1 MNHEY and CDR2 SVGAGI come from the germline V gene. After removal of 2 bases from V and 8 bases from J, the junction contained 9 bases not matched to a gene. CDR3 sequence: CASSYTPAGGGDEQFF. CDR3 in DNA: TGTGCCAGCAGTTACACCCCAGCGGGAGGGGGCGATGAGCAGTTCTTC.

This clonotype was detected a few times. This chain uses TRBV9 with TRBJ1-2, with D perhaps TRBD1 (6 bases). The CDR3 is 17 amino acids. The V gene's germline CDR1 is SGDLS and CDR2 YYNGEE. V lost 0 bases and J lost 4, with 19 bases in between. The CDR3 loop reads CASSVEVQGIGPYGYTF. For the CDR3, the DNA is TGTGCCAGCAGCGTAGAGGTACAGGGTATCGGCCCCTATGGCTACACCTTC. The full variable domain, its missing parts supplied by reference TRBV9 and TRBJ1-2, is DSGVTQTPKHLITATGQRVTLRCSPRSGDLSVYWYQQSLDQGLQFLIQYYNGEERAKGNILERFSAQQFPDLHSELNLSSLELGDSALYFCASSVEVQGIGPYGYTFGSGTRLTVV.

The chain couples TRBV29-1 to TRBJ2-2; a weak D match, TRBD1 (5 bases). Germline loops: CDR1 SQVTM, CDR2 ANQGSEA. The CDR3 covers 14 residues. The V and J ends lost 7 bases and 3 bases respectively, with 15 bases between them. CDR3 nucleotide sequence: TGCAGCGCTCAGGACACTCTTTACACCGGGGAGCTGTTTTTT. Translation gives CSAQDTLYTGELFF.

A few counts support this clonotype. This rearrangement joins TRBV11-2 to TRBJ1-1; D gene ambiguous. The CDR3 is made up of 15 amino acids. From germline, CDR1 is SGHAT and CDR2 FQNNGV. V was pared by 5 bases and J by 1 base, with 14 bases between. CDR3 sequence reads: CASSLVLTGNTEAFF. The CDR3 DNA reads as TGTGCCAGCAGCCTGGTGCTGACGGGGAACACTGAAGCTTTCTTT.

The chain uses TRBV12-3 or TRBV12-4 and TRBJ1-1, with D possibly being TRBD1 (5 bases). The V end was cut by 6 bases, the J end by 0 bases, with 14 bases between. This CDR3 spans 15 amino acids. CDR3 DNA: TGTGCCAGCAGCCCGGGGCCTTTTATGAACACTGAAGCTTTCTTT. As protein: CASSPGPFMNTEAFF.

This sequence joins TRBV6-5 and TRBJ2-3, with 7 bases aligning to TRBD1. The CDR3 consists of 15 residues. Germline V lookup: CDR1 MNHEY, CDR2 SVGAGI. V was clipped by 4 bases and J by 1 base; unmatched bases: 5. CDR3 nucleotides: TGTGCCAGCAGTTCCGGACAGGACCGCACAGATACGCAGTATTTT. This translates into CASSSGQDRTDTQYF.

The CDR3 nucleotides read TGTGCCAGCAGCCGGGGACTAGCGGGAGTATATGAGCAGTTCTTC. This translates into CASSRGLAGVYEQFF. The genes are TRBV7-7 and TRBJ2-1, with 14 bases identical to TRBD2. Germline V gene sequence: CDR1 SSHAT, CDR2 FNYEAQ (reference sequence). The trim removed 5 bases at V and 8 bases at J, leaving 5 bases unmatched. The CDR3 spans 15 residues.

The CDR3 DNA sequence: TGTGCCAGCAGCTTAGTTGCGGGAGTGGGCAATGAGCAGTTCTTC. This translates into CASSLVAGVGNEQFF. The rearrangement joins TRBV7-9 to TRBJ2-1; 7 bases are a match to TRBD2. Germline V lookup: CDR1 SEHNR, CDR2 FQNEAQ (reference sequence). V was clipped by 1 base and J by 6 bases; unmatched bases: 6. This CDR3 contains 15 residues.

Ten or more counts support this clonotype. The chain recombines TRBV5-6 with TRBJ2-7; TRBD2 is a possible D gene (5 bases). The CDR3 sequence is 13 residues long. The V gene's germline CDR1 is SGHDT and CDR2 YYEEEE. The V end was cut by 0 bases, the J end by 4 bases, with 8 bases between. CDR3: CASSLDGDYEQYF. The CDR3 DNA reads as TGTGCCAGCAGCTTGGACGGGGATTACGAGCAGTACTTC.

This clonotype was detected only a few times. This chain connects TRBV21-1 to TRBJ1-6; the tabulated D call, TRBD1, remains unverified against the DNA. TRBV21-1 is deemed a pseudogene. The CDR3 has 16 amino acids. CDR3 sequence (DNA): TGTGCCAGCAGCAAACGAAAGACAGAATATAATTCACCCCTCCACTTT. This codes for CASSKRKTEYNSPLHF.

This chain joins TRBV12-3 or TRBV12-4 and TRBJ2-6; D is perhaps TRBD1 (6 bases). V shed 4 bases and J shed 2 bases, with 12 bases lying between them. This CDR3 is built from 16 residues. The CDR3 DNA reads as TGTGCCAGCAGTTCTTCAGGGGTCCCTGGGGCCAACGTCCTGACTTTC. Translating gives CASSSSGVPGANVLTF.

The V gene is TRBV4-2, the J gene TRBJ2-1, with unresolved D. Trimming left V 2 bases short and J 0 bases short, with 8 bases between. The germline V gene encodes CDR1 LGHNA and CDR2 YNFKEQ. The CDR3 runs to 15 residues. The CDR3 loop reads CASSQPISSYNEQFF. The CDR3 DNA is TGTGCCAGCAGCCAACCGATCAGCTCCTACAATGAGCAGTTCTTC.

The V call is TRBV2, the J call TRBJ2-7; D is perhaps TRBD1 (6 bases). V gave up 6 bases and J gave up 4 bases, with 13 bases separating them. Germline V gene sequence: CDR1 SNHLY, CDR2 FYNNEI. The CDR3 spans 13 residues. This CDR3 reads CASSDRTAYEQYF. The CDR3 bases are TGTGCCAGCAGCGACAGGACGGCTTACGAGCAGTACTTC.

This clonotype occurred a few times. V and J are TRBV5-1 and TRBJ1-1; TRBD1 might be the D (6 bases). Germline values: CDR1 SGHRS, CDR2 YFSETQ. V dropped 4 bases and J dropped 9 bases, with 13 bases sitting between them. The CDR3 contains 12 residues. CDR3 coding DNA: TGCGCCAGCAGCACTGAGACAGGCAAAGCTTTCTTT. It specifies CASSTETGKAFF.

This clonotype was counted between two and nine times. This chain connects TRBV20-1 to TRBJ2-2, with D uncertain. V gave up 0 bases and J gave up 6 bases, with 5 bases separating them. This CDR3 spans 12 amino acids. Germline loops: CDR1 DFQATT, CDR2 SNEGSKA (reference sequence). CDR3 sequence reads: CSAREIAGELFF. The CDR3, as DNA: TGCAGTGCTAGAGAAATTGCCGGGGAGCTGTTTTTT.

This clonotype appeared a single time. This sequence joins TRBV24-1 and TRBJ2-1, with TRBD1 identical over 10 bases. V shed 2 bases and J 7 bases; nucleotides not matched to a gene: 7. Germline V gene lookup returns CDR1 KGHDR and CDR2 SFDVKD. The CDR3 has 16 residues. The CDR3 protein is CATSDYGTGDTNEQFF. The CDR3 nucleotides are TGTGCCACCAGTGATTACGGGACAGGGGACACAAATGAGCAGTTCTTC.

The chain has TRBV27 and TRBJ2-3; D might be TRBD1 (5 bases). The V gene's germline CDR1 is MNHEY and CDR2 SMNVEV (reference sequence). This CDR3 spans 14 amino acids. Trimming removed 3 bases at V and 7 bases at J, with 14 bases between. CDR3 nucleotides: TGTGCCAGCAGTTTCTTTCAGGGAAAATATACGCAGTATTTT. Its translation: CASSFFQGKYTQYF.

There are a few counts of this clonotype. The chain employs TRBV20-1 and TRBJ1-5; maybe TRBD1 (5 bases). V lost 4 bases and J lost 5, with 12 bases in between. Germline CDR1 reads DFQATT; CDR2 reads SNEGSKA (reference sequence). The CDR3 totals 13 residues. The CDR3 DNA reads TGCAGTGCTATCGACAGAGGTCATCAGCCCCAGCATTTT. Its protein is CSAIDRGHQPQHF.

This clonotype has only a few counts. Written as DNA, the CDR3 is TGTGCCAGCAGCTTCATCTTAGGGCCTGGGGACACTGAAGCTTTCTTT. Encoded protein: CASSFILGPGDTEAFF. V gene TRBV5-6 combines with J gene TRBJ1-1, with unresolved D. The germline CDR1 and CDR2 sequences are SGHDT and YYEEEE. This CDR3 is 16 amino acids long. V was clipped by 2 bases and J by 3 bases, with 17 bases between them.

The genes are TRBV5-1 and TRBJ2-3; D is unclear. V was trimmed by 4 bases and J by 1 base, leaving 10 bases between them. CDR1 and CDR2 from the germline V gene are SGHRS and YFSETQ. The CDR3 has 14 amino acids. The CDR3 DNA reads TGCGCCAGCAGCCTGACGTGGCGCACAGATACGCAGTATTTT. It codes for CASSLTWRTDTQYF.

This chain connects TRBV27 to TRBJ2-7; D is unresolved. CDR1 and CDR2 (germline): MNHEY, SMNVEV (reference sequence). The V end was cut by 6 bases, the J end by 2 bases, with 14 bases between. The CDR3 totals 14 residues. For the CDR3, the DNA is TGTGCCAGCAGCCCCGTAGGGTTGGCCTACGAGCAGTACTTC. This translates into CASSPVGLAYEQYF.

The chain carries TRBV29-1 and TRBJ1-1; 8 bases agree with TRBD1. V was pared by 6 bases and J by 1 base, with 13 bases of the junction left unmatched. This CDR3 is built from 16 residues. Germline CDR1 reads SQVTM; CDR2 reads ANQGSEA. CDR3 in amino acids: CSVGGIAGQGNTEAFF. Written as DNA, the CDR3 is TGCAGCGTAGGGGGGATTGCAGGACAGGGGAACACTGAAGCTTTCTTT.

This sequence joins TRBV7-3 and TRBJ2-3; D remains unclear. Per the germline V gene, CDR1 is SGHTA and CDR2 is FQGTGA. The V gene lost 5 bases and the J gene lost 0 bases, with 12 bases spanning the gap. This CDR3 is 15 amino acids long. CDR3 sequence (DNA): TGTGCCAGCAGCATTGGACGGACCAGCACAGATACGCAGTATTTT. It is translated as CASSIGRTSTDTQYF.

Ten or more counts support this clonotype. Relative to the germline gene, one junction end is altered; a read error may explain this. The J gene is TRBJ2-3, the V gene TRBV5-1, with 7 nucleotides matching TRBD2. The CDR3 covers 15 residues. Germline CDR1 and CDR2: SGHRS and YFSETQ. The DNA for the CDR3 is TGTGCCAGCAGCTTGGTGGGGGGGAGCACAGATACGCAGTATTTT. The encoded protein is CASSLVGGSTDTQYF.

This clonotype has only a few counts. This chain joins TRBV27 and TRBJ2-1; D not resolved. Germline V lookup: CDR1 MNHEY, CDR2 SMNVEV (reference sequence). Deletions cut 5 bases from V and 7 bases from J, with 21 bases between. The CDR3 runs to 16 residues. The CDR3 loop is CASSTVRRHLRNEQFF. The CDR3 bases are TGTGCCAGCAGTACAGTCCGCAGGCACTTACGGAATGAGCAGTTCTTC.

The table lists this clonotype with a few counts. The V and J genes are TRBV5-1 and TRBJ2-5; the match to TRBD2 covers 8 bases. V was clipped by 3 bases and J by 2 bases; unmatched bases: 3. Germline V lookup: CDR1 SGHRS, CDR2 YFSETQ. The CDR3 contains 14 residues. The DNA for the CDR3 is TGCGCCAGCAGCTATGCGGGAGGACAAGAGACCCAGTACTTC. It is translated as CASSYAGGQETQYF. The whole variable domain, remainder taken from reference TRBV5-1 and TRBJ2-5, is KAGVTQTPRYLIKTRGQQVTLSCSPISGHRSVSWYQQTPGQGLQFLFEYFSETQRNKGNFPGRFSGRQFSNSRSEMNVSTLELGDSALYLCASSYAGGQETQYFGPGTRLLVL.

This clonotype was detected only a few times. The chain carries TRBV5-1 and TRBJ2-3, with D possibly being TRBD2 (6 bases). This CDR3 spans 16 amino acids. Germline V CDR1 and CDR2: SGHRS, YFSETQ. V was pared by 1 base and J by 2 bases, with 14 bases between. The CDR3 DNA reads TGCGCCAGCAGCTTGAGACTAGGATGGGTCACAGATACGCAGTATTTT. Its protein product is CASSLRLGWVTDTQYF.